The next 24 T cell receptor beta chains were all read from a single sample in a study of T cell repertoires in cytomegalovirus infection. From the reads, TCRdb called clonotypes with MiXCR, one entry per CDR3 protein. This table has around 260,000 distinct CDR3 sequences, around 8.7% appearing once. Sequenced material: PBMCs. These receptors were obtained from a human donor in good health (CMV status not recorded). Some clones in this sample may be carry-over from other donors' samples.

There are many counts of this clonotype. The chain couples TRBV7-2 to TRBJ2-7; D is perhaps TRBD1 (6 bases). This CDR3 contains 11 residues. With 4 bases removed from V and 6 bases from J, the gap between germline ends came to 7 bases. The germline V gene has CDR1 SGHTA and CDR2 FQGNSA. This CDR3 reads CASSSGVEQYF. The CDR3 region has the DNA TGTGCCAGCAGCTCAGGGGTCGAGCAGTACTTC.

In its sample, this clonotype was seen many times. The chain uses TRBV7-2 and TRBJ2-4; 10 bases align to TRBD2. The J segment lost 7 bases and the V segment lost 2 bases, leaving 17 bases of the junction unmatched. Germline-derived CDR1 and CDR2 are SGHTA and FQGNSA. The CDR3 has 19 amino acids. The CDR3 DNA sequence: TGTGCCAGCAGCTTAAGAGGGGGAACTAGCGGGGCTGTTAGGAACATTCAGTACTTC. Its translation: CASSLRGGTSGAVRNIQYF. The full variable domain, completed using reference TRBV7-2 and TRBJ2-4, is GAGVSQSPSNKVTEKGKDVELRCDPISGHTALYWYRQSLGQGLEFLIYFQGNSAPDKSGLPSDRFSAERTGGSVSTLTIQRTQQEDSAVYLCASSLRGGTSGAVRNIQYFGAGTRLSVL.

This clonotype was counted only a few times. In DNA form, the CDR3 reads TGTGCCAGCACCCTCGGACCGACCATCACAGATACGCAGTATTTT. Protein: CASTLGPTITDTQYF. The gene calls are TRBV6-6 and TRBJ2-3; D gene uncertain. There are 15 residues in the CDR3. Trimming removed 7 bases from V and 2 bases from J, with 16 bases in between. The germline gives CDR1 MNHNY, CDR2 SVGAGI (reference sequence).

This clonotype was observed at least ten times. The V gene is TRBV24-1, the J gene TRBJ2-4; D is unresolved. Trimming took off 3 bases at V and 10 bases at J, with 9 bases between the two ends. This CDR3 is 12 amino acids long. Germline V gene lookup returns CDR1 KGHDR and CDR2 SFDVKD. The CDR3 nucleotides read TGTGCCACCAGTGATCCCGACAAGATTCAGTACTTC. The encoded protein is CATSDPDKIQYF.

In this sample, this clonotype turned up many times. The DNA for the CDR3 is TGTGCCAGCAGTCGGGGAGAGCTCCTGAACTATGGCTACACCTTC. It encodes CASSRGELLNYGYTF. The rearrangement links TRBV7-2 to TRBJ1-2; no clear D gene. This CDR3 spans 15 amino acids. The germline V gene encodes CDR1 SGHTA and CDR2 FQGNSA. V shed 6 bases and J shed 2 bases, with 16 bases lying between them.

This clonotype was recorded many times. The rearrangement uses TRBV7-2 and TRBJ2-3, with 13 bases aligning to TRBD2. This CDR3 has 19 residues. Germline CDR1 reads SGHTA; CDR2 reads FQGNSA. The J segment lost 0 bases and the V segment lost 4 bases, leaving 10 bases of the junction unmatched. The DNA for the CDR3 is TGTGCCAGCAGCTCTCCGGGACTAGCGGGACCCCATAGCACAGATACGCAGTATTTT. Its protein product is CASSSPGLAGPHSTDTQYF.

This clonotype was seen a handful of times. The V and J genes are TRBV7-3 and TRBJ2-1, with D maybe TRBD2 (6 bases). The CDR3 spans 13 residues. Germline values: CDR1 SGHTA, CDR2 FQGTGA. The V gene lost 1 base and the J gene lost 9 bases, with 10 bases spanning the gap. The DNA of the CDR3 is TGTGCCAGCAGCTTAAATATGGGGGGTGAGCAGTTCTTC. Translation: CASSLNMGGEQFF.

At least ten counts were recorded for this clonotype. V gene TRBV7-2 combines with J gene TRBJ2-6, with D hard to call. The germline gives CDR1 SGHTA, CDR2 FQGNSA. The CDR3 length is 20 residues. V dropped 4 bases and J dropped 0 bases, with 22 bases sitting between them. In DNA, the CDR3 is TGTGCCAGCAGCTCCACCTCCTTCCCGGACGGATTCTCTGGGGCCAACGTCCTGACTTTC. It is translated as CASSSTSFPDGFSGANVLTF.

This clonotype has ten or more counts. The J gene is TRBJ2-7, the V gene TRBV11-2, with D tentatively TRBD2 (6 bases). V was cut by 5 bases and J by 7 bases, with 15 bases left in between. Germline values: CDR1 SGHAT, CDR2 FQNNGV. CDR3 length: 13 residues. CDR3 region: CASSPRRVGEQYF. CDR3 DNA sequence: TGTGCCAGCAGCCCCCGGAGGGTTGGAGAGCAGTACTTC.

In its sample, this clonotype was seen many times. V and J are TRBV20-1 and TRBJ2-7; the match to TRBD1 covers 8 bases. This CDR3 comprises 14 residues. Looked up from germline, CDR1 is DFQATT and CDR2 is SNEGSKA (reference sequence). Unmatched junction bases numbered 7, after V lost 1 base and J lost 5 bases. The DNA of the CDR3 is TGCAGTGCTAGAGGGCAGGGGGCTTTGAACGAGCAGTACTTC. Amino acid sequence: CSARGQGALNEQYF.

This clonotype was seen ten or more times. The rearrangement uses TRBV19 and TRBJ2-7; TRBD1 matches at 7 bases. Germline CDR1 is LNHDA and CDR2 is SQIVND (reference sequence). This CDR3 contains 16 residues. The trim removed 6 bases at V and 5 bases at J, leaving 16 bases unmatched. CDR3 loop: CASSRTKTGFNNEQYF. The CDR3 coding sequence is TGTGCCAGTAGCAGAACCAAGACAGGGTTCAACAACGAGCAGTACTTC.

This clonotype showed up just a few times. This chain joins TRBV20-1 and TRBJ1-2; D not certain. In germline, CDR1 is DFQATT, CDR2 SNEGSKA (reference sequence). This CDR3 is built from 12 residues. V lost 6 bases to trimming and J lost 8 bases, with 16 bases between them. CDR3 nucleotides: TGCAGTGCCGCTGACGGCGGTCGAGGCTACACCTTC. This translates into CSAADGGRGYTF.

In this sample, this clonotype turned up a few times. The V and J genes are TRBV6-6 and TRBJ2-7, with D tentatively TRBD2 (7 bases). This CDR3 has 16 residues. The V end lost 4 bases, the J end lost 4 bases, and 20 bases lay between the germline ends. CDR1 and CDR2 (germline): MNHNY, SVGAGI (reference sequence). CDR3 in DNA: TGTGCCAGCAGTTTACTGTCTAAGGGGGGGAGGTACGAGCAGTACTTC. It translates to CASSLLSKGGRYEQYF.

Of note for this clonotype: A much larger clone is a single base away; this may be a read error. The V gene is TRBV28, the J gene TRBJ2-7; D gene unclear. The CDR3 is 15 amino acids. Germline V lookup: CDR1 MDHEN, CDR2 SYDVKM. CDR3 residues: CARSSRSTSSYEQYF. DNA for the CDR3: TGTGCCAGAAGTTCCCGGTCCACGAGCTCCTACGAGCAGTACTTC.

CDR3 loop: CSAESGLDLSEQYF. The CDR3 DNA reads as TGCAGTGCCGAATCGGGACTAGATTTAAGCGAGCAGTACTTC. This sequence joins TRBV20-1 and TRBJ2-7; TRBD2 agrees at 8 bases. Germline CDR1 is DFQATT and CDR2 is SNEGSKA (reference sequence). CDR3 size: 14 residues. J gave up 6 bases and V 6 bases, and 13 bases lay outside the gene matches.

This clonotype was seen ten or more times. J is TRBJ2-1 and V is TRBV7-8; no firm D call. The germline V gene has CDR1 SGHVS and CDR2 FQNEAQ. V dropped 4 bases and J dropped 3 bases, with 10 bases sitting between them. The CDR3 length is 14 residues. This CDR3 reads CASSSELYYNEQFF. The CDR3 coding sequence is TGTGCCAGCAGCTCGGAACTTTACTACAATGAGCAGTTCTTC.

This clonotype was counted many times. The V gene is TRBV28, the J gene TRBJ2-5; maybe TRBD1 (6 bases). The length of the CDR3 is 11 residues. Germline-derived CDR1 and CDR2 are MDHEN and SYDVKM. The V gene lost 5 bases and the J gene lost 9 bases, with 10 bases spanning the gap. The CDR3 DNA sequence: TGTGCCAGCAGTCTCCAGGGGTCCCAGTACTTC. It yields the protein CASSLQGSQYF. Drawing the rest from reference TRBV28 and TRBJ2-5, the complete variable domain is DVKVTQSSRYLVKRTGEKVFLECVQDMDHENMFWYRQDPGLGLRLIYFSYDVKMKEKGDIPEGYSVSREKKERFSLILESASTNQTSMYLCASSLQGSQYFGPGTRLLVL.

In this sample, this clonotype turned up a few times. The chain links TRBV9 to TRBJ2-6; 8 positions agree with TRBD1. This CDR3 has 16 residues. J gave up 1 base and V 4 bases, and 4 bases lay outside the gene matches. Germline loops: CDR1 SGDLS, CDR2 YYNGEE. The CDR3 loop reads CASSPGQGSGANVLTF. CDR3 nucleotides: TGTGCCAGCAGCCCCGGACAGGGTTCTGGGGCCAACGTCCTGACTTTC.

The chain joins TRBV14 to TRBJ2-1; 13 nucleotides line up with TRBD2. The germline V gene has CDR1 SGHDN and CDR2 FVKESK. This CDR3 is 17 amino acids long. Germline trimming cut 0 bases from V and 7 bases from J; bases unmatched to any gene: 6. In DNA, the CDR3 is TGTGCCAGCAGCCAAGATTTCGTGACTAGCGGGGGGAATGAGCAGTTCTTC. This translates into CASSQDFVTSGGNEQFF. The entire variable domain, with the rest obtained from reference TRBV14 and TRBJ2-1, is as follows: EAGVTQFPSHSVIEKGQTVTLRCDPISGHDNLYWYRRVMGKEIKFLLHFVKESKQDESGMPNNRFLAERTGGTYSTLKVQPAELEDSGVYFCASSQDFVTSGGNEQFFGPGTRLTVL.

In this sample, this clonotype turned up many times. The chain uses TRBV25-1 and TRBJ2-7, with TRBD1 identical over 8 bases. The trim removed 1 base at V and 3 bases at J, leaving 5 bases unmatched. CDR1 and CDR2 (germline): MGHDK, SYGVNS. The CDR3 contains 15 residues. CDR3 residues: CASSELNRGVYEQYF. As DNA, the CDR3 is TGTGCCAGCAGTGAATTGAACAGGGGGGTCTACGAGCAGTACTTC.

This clonotype has a count of ten or more. The rearrangement links TRBV6-1 to TRBJ1-2; 12 bases align to TRBD1. Germline CDR1 is MNHNS and CDR2 is SASEGT. V was pared by 4 bases and J by 7 bases, with 10 bases of the junction left unmatched. The CDR3 length is 16 residues. DNA of the CDR3: TGTGCCAGCAGTGGAACGTTGGGACAGGGGGCGATTGGCTACACCTTC. As protein: CASSGTLGQGAIGYTF.

This clonotype was found many times. The V gene is TRBV7-2, the J gene TRBJ1-1; no clear D gene. Trimming pared 0 bases from V and 2 bases from J, leaving 10 bases between. This CDR3 is built from 15 residues. Germline-derived CDR1 and CDR2 are SGHTA and FQGNSA. The CDR3 is CASSLALKGNTEAFF. Here the CDR3 DNA reads TGTGCCAGCAGCTTAGCGCTAAAGGGTAACACTGAAGCTTTCTTT.

This clonotype was observed many times. V and J are TRBV7-2 and TRBJ2-7; D possibly corresponds to TRBD1 (5 bases). Germline V gene data show CDR1 as SGHTA and CDR2 as FQGNSA. Deletions cut 1 base from V and 4 bases from J, with 8 bases between. The CDR3 length is 13 residues. DNA for the CDR3: TGTGCCAGCAGCTTAGAGGGGTTGTACGAGCAGTACTTC. It yields the protein CASSLEGLYEQYF.

This clonotype occurred many times. The genes are TRBV7-2 and TRBJ2-5; 11 bases are a match to TRBD2. The CDR3 covers 15 residues. The V and J ends lost 3 bases and 4 bases, in that order; junction bases with no gene match: 4. CDR1 and CDR2 (germline): SGHTA, FQGNSA. The CDR3 DNA sequence: TGTGCCAGCAGCTTGGGGACTAGCGGCGGAGAGACCCAGTACTTC. Translation gives CASSLGTSGGETQYF.